The 19 T cell receptor beta chains in this list originate from one sample, sequenced in a study of glioma-infiltrating T cells. TCR alpha and beta CDR3 regions were amplified from RNA using iRepertoire nested multiplex PCR. TCRdb itself ran the multiplex PCR reads through MiXCR, one entry per CDR3 protein. The data contain tens of thousands of distinct CDR3 sequences, roughly 23% of them singletons. Source material: glioma tissue, nonneoplastic brain tissue, or PBMCs (not recorded which). The source is a human donor with low-grade glioma or glioblastoma, undergoing nonglioma brain surgery, or in good health (not recorded which).

Concerning this clonotype: The junction and the germline gene differ at one end; a read error may be behind it. V and J are TRBV29-1 and TRBJ2-2; D possibly corresponds to TRBD2 (5 bases). The germline CDR1 and CDR2 sequences are SQVTM and ANQGSEA. CDR3 length: 12 amino acids. DNA for the CDR3: TGCAGCACCGTCAAGAACACCGGGGAGCTGATTTTT. This sequence encodes CSTVKNTGELIF.

Concerning this clonotype itself: One base away lies a much larger clone, so this may be a sequencing read error. The genes are TRBV7-2 and TRBJ2-5; 10 nucleotides line up with TRBD2. The CDR3 spans 14 residues. Germline V gene data show CDR1 as SGHTA and CDR2 as FQGNSA. V was clipped by 1 base and J by 5 bases; unmatched bases: 1. In nucleotides, the CDR3 is TGTGCCAGCAGCTTAGAGCGGGGGGGGGAGACCCAGTACTTC. Encoded protein: CASSLERGGETQYF.

This clonotype has just a few counts. This chain connects TRBV28 to TRBJ2-7; D might be TRBD1 (6 bases). Trimming pared 6 bases from V and 5 bases from J, leaving 14 bases between. The V gene's germline CDR1 is MDHEN and CDR2 SYDVKM. The CDR3 consists of 13 residues. The CDR3 coding sequence is TGTGCCAGCAGCCTCACGGCAGGGGACGAGCAGTACTTC. It codes for CASSLTAGDEQYF.

The chain carries TRBV18 and TRBJ2-3, with D perhaps matching TRBD2 (5 bases). The CDR3 consists of 16 residues. Germline V gene data show CDR1 as KGHSH and CDR2 as LQKENI. V lost 5 bases, J lost 5 bases, and 20 bases lay in between. CDR3 amino acids: CASSDPAVGGRDTQYF. The CDR3 region has the DNA TGTGCCAGCTCAGACCCCGCAGTCGGAGGCAGAGATACGCAGTATTTT.

This chain joins TRBV7-2 and TRBJ2-3, with TRBD1 matching 10 bases. CDR3 length: 16 residues. Per the germline V gene, CDR1 is SGHTA and CDR2 is FQGNSA. With V trimmed by 5 bases and J by 5 bases, 10 bases remained unmatched. CDR3 protein: CASSTGQGRKIDTQYF. CDR3 in DNA: TGTGCCAGCAGCACGGGACAGGGGCGAAAGATAGATACGCAGTATTTT.

With regard to this clonotype: This may be a read error, as it is one base from a much larger clone. The rearrangement uses TRBV20-1 and TRBJ2-7; TRBD2 matches 8 bases. CDR3 length: 15 amino acids. Germline values: CDR1 DFQATT, CDR2 SNEGSKA (reference sequence). The CDR3 DNA reads TGCAGTGCTAGAGATCCCCGGGGGGGCCTCTACAAGCAGTACTTC. Translated: CSARDPRGGLYKQYF.

About this clonotype: One end of the junction does not line up with germline, which may come from a read error. The V gene is TRBV6-6, the J gene TRBJ2-1, with TRBD2 matching 8 bases. The CDR3 loop spans 14 amino acids. The germline V gene encodes CDR1 MNHNY and CDR2 SVGAGI (reference sequence). The DNA for the CDR3 is TGTGCCAGCGGTTACTCCGGGACTAGATATAAGCAGTTCTTC. The encoded protein is CASGYSGTRYKQFF.

This clonotype was picked up many times. The chain couples TRBV7-9 to TRBJ1-1; the D gene is possibly TRBD1 (5 bases). The CDR3 is 14 residues long. V was trimmed by 2 bases and J by 4 bases, leaving 11 bases between them. Per the germline V gene, CDR1 is SEHNR and CDR2 is FQNEAQ (reference sequence). For the CDR3, the DNA is TGTGCCAGCAGCTTACAAGGGGAGGGCACTGAAGCTTTCTTT. Translating it yields CASSLQGEGTEAFF.

The sample holds many counts of this clonotype. This chain uses TRBV2 with TRBJ1-5, with D hard to call. Trimming left V 6 bases short and J 6 bases short, with 6 bases between. The germline V gene has CDR1 SNHLY and CDR2 FYNNEI. There are 11 residues in the CDR3. The CDR3 sequence: CASSYGQPQHF. The CDR3 coding sequence is TGTGCCAGCAGCTATGGTCAGCCCCAGCATTTT.

The count of this clonotype is one. It may be a read error: a sequence one base away is much more abundant. The CDR3 region has the DNA TGCAGTGCTAGAGCAAATGGACTAGCGGGGGCCCAAAAGACGCAGTATTTT. This encodes CSARANGLAGAQKTQYF. The chain has TRBV20-1 and TRBJ2-3; 13 bases are shared with TRBD2. V lost 1 base to trimming and J lost 9 bases; unmatched junction nucleotides: 13. The V gene's germline CDR1 is DFQATT and CDR2 SNEGSKA (reference sequence). CDR3 size: 17 residues.

With regard to this clonotype: Possible read error: a much larger clone is one base away. This chain uses TRBV20-1 with TRBJ2-5; possible D gene TRBD2, 6 bases. Germline values: CDR1 DFQATT, CDR2 SNEGSKA (reference sequence). CDR3 size: 11 residues. V lost 7 bases, J lost 8 bases, and 14 bases lay in between. CDR3 bases: TGCAGTGTAGACTCGGGGGATACCCAGTACTTC. Translation: CSVDSGDTQYF.

This clonotype is classed as medium-sized. The chain uses TRBV7-6 and TRBJ1-2, with D unresolved. Germline V gene data show CDR1 as SGHVS and CDR2 as FNYEAQ. The CDR3 spans 15 residues. The V gene lost 2 bases and the J gene lost 0 bases, with 10 bases spanning the gap. CDR3 in DNA: TGTGCCAGCAGCTTATTGAAGGAAGCTAACTATGGCTACACCTTC. Protein product: CASSLLKEANYGYTF.

At least ten counts were recorded for this clonotype. The chain joins TRBV20-1 to TRBJ2-3; 15 bases fit TRBD2. Germline-derived CDR1 and CDR2 are DFQATT and SNEGSKA (reference sequence). V shed 6 bases and J 7 bases; nucleotides not matched to a gene: 11. The CDR3 consists of 16 residues. CDR3: CSATGLAGGLRYTQYF. In nucleotides, the CDR3 is TGCAGTGCAACCGGACTAGCGGGAGGGTTGCGCTATACGCAGTATTTT.

This clonotype has ten or more counts. This sequence joins TRBV27 and TRBJ2-5; D remains ambiguous. In germline, CDR1 is MNHEY, CDR2 SMNVEV (reference sequence). The CDR3 covers 13 residues. Trimming removed 2 bases from V and 2 bases from J, with 6 bases in between. The CDR3 reads CASSLGLQETQYF. The CDR3 DNA reads as TGTGCCAGCAGTTTAGGTCTTCAAGAGACCCAGTACTTC.

Of note for this clonotype: A much more abundant neighbour one base away suggests this may be a read error. CDR3 protein: CASSPGTWFHEQYF. CDR3 coding DNA: TGTGCCAGCAGCCCCGGGACATGGTTCCACGAGCAGTACTTC. The chain uses TRBV7-6 and TRBJ2-7, with D possibly matching TRBD1 (6 bases). The CDR3 has 14 amino acids. CDR1 SGHVS and CDR2 FNYEAQ come from the germline V gene. Trimming left V 5 bases short and J 5 bases short, with 16 bases between.

This clonotype showed up just a few times. The chain joins TRBV19 to TRBJ2-3; TRBD1 agrees at 8 bases. The CDR3 runs to 16 residues. From germline, CDR1 is LNHDA and CDR2 SQIVND (reference sequence). After removal of 1 base from V and 3 bases from J, the junction contained 6 bases not matched to a gene. CDR3: CASSIATGVSTDTQYF. The CDR3 nucleotides are TGTGCCAGTAGTATAGCGACAGGGGTTTCAACAGATACGCAGTATTTT.

This clonotype was observed at least ten times. J is TRBJ1-5 and V is TRBV20-1, with 10 positions matching TRBD1. V shed 5 bases and J 4 bases; nucleotides not matched to a gene: 8. CDR1 is DFQATT, CDR2 SNEGSKA, per germline (reference sequence). The CDR3 sequence is 15 residues long. CDR3 in DNA: TGCAGTGCTTCTCCCGGGGACAGGGGAAATCAGCCCCAGCATTTT. Its translation is CSASPGDRGNQPQHF.

This clonotype was found many times. The CDR3 bases are TGTGCCAGCAGCCAAGAAGGACCGCGCGCTAGGAACACTGAAGCTTTCTTT. It yields the protein CASSQEGPRARNTEAFF. The V call is TRBV4-2, the J call TRBJ1-1; D remains ambiguous. V lost 0 bases and J 1 base, leaving 15 bases between the germline ends. CDR3 length: 17 residues. Germline CDR1 is LGHNA and CDR2 is YNFKEQ.

The chain couples TRBV5-4 to TRBJ1-2; D is unclear. The V and J ends lost 2 bases and 4 bases respectively, with 9 bases between them. There are 13 residues in the CDR3. Germline CDR1 reads SGHNT; CDR2 reads YYREEE (reference sequence). The DNA for the CDR3 is TGTGCCAGCAGCTTTTCCGGGCCCTATGGCTACACCTTC. This encodes CASSFSGPYGYTF.